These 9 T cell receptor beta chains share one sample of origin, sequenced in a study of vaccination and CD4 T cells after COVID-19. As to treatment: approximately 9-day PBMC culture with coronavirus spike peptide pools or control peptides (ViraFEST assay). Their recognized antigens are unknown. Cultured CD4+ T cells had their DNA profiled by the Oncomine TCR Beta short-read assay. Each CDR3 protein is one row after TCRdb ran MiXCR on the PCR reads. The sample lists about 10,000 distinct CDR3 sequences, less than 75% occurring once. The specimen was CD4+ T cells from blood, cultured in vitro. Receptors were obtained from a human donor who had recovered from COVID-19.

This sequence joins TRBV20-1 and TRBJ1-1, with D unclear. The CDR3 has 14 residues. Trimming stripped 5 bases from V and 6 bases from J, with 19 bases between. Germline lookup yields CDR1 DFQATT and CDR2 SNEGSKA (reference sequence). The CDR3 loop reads CSARPDGGRPEAFF. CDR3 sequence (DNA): TGCAGTGCTCGACCGGACGGAGGACGGCCTGAAGCTTTCTTT.

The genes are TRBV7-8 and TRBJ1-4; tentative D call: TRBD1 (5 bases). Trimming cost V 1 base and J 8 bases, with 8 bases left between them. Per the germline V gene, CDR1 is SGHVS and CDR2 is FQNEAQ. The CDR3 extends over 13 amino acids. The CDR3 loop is CASSLGGVEKLFF. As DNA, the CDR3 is TGTGCCAGCAGCTTAGGGGGGGTGGAAAAACTGTTTTTT.

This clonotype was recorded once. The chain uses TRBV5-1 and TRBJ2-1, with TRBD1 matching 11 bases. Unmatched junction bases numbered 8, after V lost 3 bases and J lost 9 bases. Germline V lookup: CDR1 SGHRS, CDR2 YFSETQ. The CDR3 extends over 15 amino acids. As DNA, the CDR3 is TGCGCCAGCAGCTATGGACAGGGGGCTAGAGTTGAGCAGTTCTTC. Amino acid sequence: CASSYGQGARVEQFF.

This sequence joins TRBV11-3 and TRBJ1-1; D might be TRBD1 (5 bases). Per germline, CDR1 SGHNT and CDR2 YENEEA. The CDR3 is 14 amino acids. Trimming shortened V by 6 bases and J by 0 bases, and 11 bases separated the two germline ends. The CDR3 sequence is CASRGQGMNTEAFF. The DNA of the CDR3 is TGTGCCAGCAGGGGCCAGGGCATGAACACTGAAGCTTTCTTT.

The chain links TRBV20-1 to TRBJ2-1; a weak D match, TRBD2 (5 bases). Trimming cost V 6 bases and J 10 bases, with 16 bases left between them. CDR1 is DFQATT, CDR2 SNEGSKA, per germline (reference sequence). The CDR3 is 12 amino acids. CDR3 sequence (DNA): TGCAGTGCCCCCAAGCCGGGGTGGGAGCAGTTCTTC. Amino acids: CSAPKPGWEQFF.

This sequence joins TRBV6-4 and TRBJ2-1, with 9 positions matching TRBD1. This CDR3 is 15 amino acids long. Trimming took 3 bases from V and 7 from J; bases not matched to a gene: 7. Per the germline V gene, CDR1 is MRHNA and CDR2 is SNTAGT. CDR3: CASSEVQGAQNEQFF. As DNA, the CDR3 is TGTGCCAGCAGTGAGGTACAGGGGGCGCAGAATGAGCAGTTCTTC.

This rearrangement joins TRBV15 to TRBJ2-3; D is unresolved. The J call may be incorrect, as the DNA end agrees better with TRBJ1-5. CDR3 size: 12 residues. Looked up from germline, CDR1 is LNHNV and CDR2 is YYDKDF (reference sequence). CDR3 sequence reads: CATSRVLDTQHF. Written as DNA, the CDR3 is TGTGCCACCAGCAGAGTATTAGATACGCAGCATTTT.

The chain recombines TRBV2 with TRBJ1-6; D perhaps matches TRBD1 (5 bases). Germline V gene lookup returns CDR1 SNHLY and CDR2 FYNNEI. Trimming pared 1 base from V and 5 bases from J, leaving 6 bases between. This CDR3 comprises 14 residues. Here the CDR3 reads CASSEEGNNSPLHF. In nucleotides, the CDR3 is TGTGCCAGCAGTGAAGAGGGGAATAATTCACCCCTCCACTTT.

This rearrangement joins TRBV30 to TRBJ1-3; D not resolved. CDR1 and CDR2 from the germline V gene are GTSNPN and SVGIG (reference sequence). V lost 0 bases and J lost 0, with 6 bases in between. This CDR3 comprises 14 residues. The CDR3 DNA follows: TGTGCCTGGAGTGTACGGAGCTCTGGAAACACCATATATTTT. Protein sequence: CAWSVRSSGNTIYF.